Listed below are T cell receptor beta chains from one sample, sequenced in a study of post-analysis software for immune sequencing data. TCRdb re-called the PCR reads with MiXCR, one entry per CDR3 protein. The data hold about 810,000 distinct CDR3 sequences, with approximately 50% observed a single time. Sequences were obtained from blood. These receptors came from a girl between 10 and 17 years old with multiple sclerosis. CDR3s include the opening cysteine and the closing phenylalanine or tryptophan. Each record gives: D gene, V gene, clone size, J gene, CDR3 protein, CDR3 DNA. A D gene is named only where the DNA matches it firmly. Rows give clone size only sometimes, using once, few, many, or a class for an expanded clone.

D: NA; V: TRBV7-2; size: NA; J: TRBJ2-7; CDR3: CASSLVPLAYEQYF; DNA: TGTGCCAGCAGCTTAGTTCCTCTAGCCTACGAGCAGTACTTC
D: TRBD2; V: TRBV20-1; size: NA; J: TRBJ2-1; CDR3: CSARPQRESYNEQFF; DNA: TGCAGTGCAAGACCCCAGCGGGAATCCTACAATGAGCAGTTCTTC
D: NA; V: TRBV20-1; size: NA; J: TRBJ1-1; CDR3: CSAGSGTQGTEAFF; DNA: TGCAGTGCTGGATCCGGGACCCAAGGGACTGAAGCTTTCTTT
D: TRBD1; V: TRBV7-9; size: few; J: TRBJ2-7; CDR3: CASSPGGITYEQYF; DNA: TGTGCCAGCAGCCCAGGGGGAATAACCTACGAGCAGTACTTC
D: TRBD2; V: TRBV20-1; size: NA; J: TRBJ2-1; CDR3: CSASGTSGRARDEQFF; DNA: TGCAGTGCTAGTGGAACTAGCGGGAGGGCGCGCGATGAGCAGTTCTTC
D: NA; V: TRBV29-1; size: few; J: TRBJ2-3; CDR3: CSSGPVDTQYF; DNA: TGCAGCTCCGGACCCGTAGATACGCAGTATTTT
D: NA; V: TRBV19; size: NA; J: TRBJ1-2; CDR3: CASSQRGRGAVDGYTF; DNA: TGTGCCAGTAGTCAAAGAGGACGGGGCGCGGTAGATGGCTACACCTTC
D: TRBD2; V: TRBV6-2/TRBV6-3; size: NA; J: TRBJ2-1; CDR3: CASSYSRLAGEVNEQFF; DNA: TGTGCCAGCAGTTACTCCCGACTAGCGGGAGAAGTCAATGAGCAGTTCTTC
D: NA; V: TRBV7-3; size: NA; J: TRBJ2-3; CDR3: CASSATGTDTQYF; DNA: TGTGCCAGCAGCGCCACCGGGACAGATACGCAGTATTTT
D: NA; V: TRBV6-1; size: NA; J: TRBJ1-2; CDR3: CASIRIRTLTNYGYTF; DNA: TGTGCCAGCATTCGTATACGGACGCTGACTAACTATGGCTACACCTTC
D: NA; V: TRBV6-6; size: NA; J: TRBJ2-3; CDR3: CASTRWGGEGTDTQYF; DNA: TGTGCCAGCACCCGGTGGGGGGGCGAAGGCACAGATACGCAGTATTTT
D: NA; V: TRBV29-1; size: NA; J: TRBJ1-2; CDR3: CSAGGASGGYTF; DNA: TGCAGCGCCGGAGGGGCATCCGGGGGCTACACCTTC
D: NA; V: TRBV5-1; size: NA; J: TRBJ1-2; CDR3: CASSRAGIDYGYTF; DNA: TGCGCCAGCAGCCGAGCCGGGATAGACTATGGCTACACCTTC
D: TRBD2; V: TRBV6-5; size: NA; J: TRBJ2-3; CDR3: CASSYHPGRGVSDTQYF; DNA: TGTGCCAGCAGTTACCACCCGGGGCGGGGGGTTTCAGATACGCAGTATTTT